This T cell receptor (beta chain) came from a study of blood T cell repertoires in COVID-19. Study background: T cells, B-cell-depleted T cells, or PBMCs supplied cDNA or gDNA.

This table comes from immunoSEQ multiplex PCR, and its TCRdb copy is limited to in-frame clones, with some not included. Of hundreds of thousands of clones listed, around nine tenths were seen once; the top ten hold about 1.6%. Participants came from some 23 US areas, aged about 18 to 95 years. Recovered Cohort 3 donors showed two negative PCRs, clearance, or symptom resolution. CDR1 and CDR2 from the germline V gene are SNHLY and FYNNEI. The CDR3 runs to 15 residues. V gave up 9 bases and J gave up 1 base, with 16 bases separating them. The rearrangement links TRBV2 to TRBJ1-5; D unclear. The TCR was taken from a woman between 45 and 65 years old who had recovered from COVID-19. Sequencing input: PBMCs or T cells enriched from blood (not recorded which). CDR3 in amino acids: CASAGEGLSNQPQHF. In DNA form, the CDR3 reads TGTGCCAGTGCCGGCGAGGGCCTAAGCAATCAGCCCCAGCATTTT.